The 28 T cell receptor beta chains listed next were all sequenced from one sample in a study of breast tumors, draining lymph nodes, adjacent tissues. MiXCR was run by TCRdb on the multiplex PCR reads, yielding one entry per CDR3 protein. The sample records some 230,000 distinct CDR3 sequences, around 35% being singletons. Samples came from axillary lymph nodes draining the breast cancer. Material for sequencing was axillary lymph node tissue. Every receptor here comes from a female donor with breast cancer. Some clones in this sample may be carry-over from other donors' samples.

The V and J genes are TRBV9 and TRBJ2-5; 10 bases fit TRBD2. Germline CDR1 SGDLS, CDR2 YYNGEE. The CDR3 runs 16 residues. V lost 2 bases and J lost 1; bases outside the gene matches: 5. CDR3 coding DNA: TGTGCCAGCAGCGTTTATAGCGGGAGGACCCAAGAGACCCAGTACTTC. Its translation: CASSVYSGRTQETQYF.

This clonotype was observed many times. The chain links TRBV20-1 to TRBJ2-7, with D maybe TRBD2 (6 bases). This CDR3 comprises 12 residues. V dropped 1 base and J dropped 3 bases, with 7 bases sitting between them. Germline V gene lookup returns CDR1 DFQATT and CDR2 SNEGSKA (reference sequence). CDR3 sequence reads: CSARGRGYEQYF. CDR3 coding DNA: TGCAGTGCTAGAGGGCGGGGCTACGAGCAGTACTTC.

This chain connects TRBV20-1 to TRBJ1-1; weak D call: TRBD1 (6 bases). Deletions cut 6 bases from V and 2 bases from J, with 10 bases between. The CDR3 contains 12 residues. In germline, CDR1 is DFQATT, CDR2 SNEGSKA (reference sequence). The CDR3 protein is CSAGQQNTEAFF. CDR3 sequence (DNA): TGCAGTGCAGGACAGCAAAACACTGAAGCTTTCTTT.

CDR3 residues: CATSGDRGNEQFF. The CDR3 DNA reads TGTGCCACCAGCGGGGACAGGGGAAATGAGCAGTTCTTC. The chain is built from TRBV15 and TRBJ2-1, with 10 bases fitting TRBD1. V lost 5 bases, J lost 7 bases, and 2 bases stayed unmatched. Germline values: CDR1 LNHNV, CDR2 YYDKDF (reference sequence). The CDR3 sequence is 13 residues long.

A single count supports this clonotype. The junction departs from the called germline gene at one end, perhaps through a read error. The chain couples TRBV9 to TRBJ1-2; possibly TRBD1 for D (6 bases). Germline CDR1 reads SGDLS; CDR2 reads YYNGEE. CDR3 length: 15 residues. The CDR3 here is CASSQDPGEDYGYTF. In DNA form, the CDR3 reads TGCGCCAGCAGCCAAGACCCAGGGGAGGACTATGGCTACACCTTC.

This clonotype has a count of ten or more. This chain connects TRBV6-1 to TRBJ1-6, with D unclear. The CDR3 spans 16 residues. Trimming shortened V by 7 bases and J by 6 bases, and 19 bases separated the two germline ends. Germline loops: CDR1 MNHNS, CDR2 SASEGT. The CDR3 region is CASTKDGVSGNSPLHF. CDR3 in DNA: TGTGCCAGCACCAAAGACGGGGTTAGTGGTAATTCACCCCTCCACTTT.

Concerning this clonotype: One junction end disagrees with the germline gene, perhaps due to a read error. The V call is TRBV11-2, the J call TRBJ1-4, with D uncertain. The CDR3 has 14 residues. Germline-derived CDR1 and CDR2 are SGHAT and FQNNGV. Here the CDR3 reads CVSSPGYTNEKLFF. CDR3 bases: TGTGTCAGCAGCCCCGGGTACACTAATGAAAAACTGTTTTTT.

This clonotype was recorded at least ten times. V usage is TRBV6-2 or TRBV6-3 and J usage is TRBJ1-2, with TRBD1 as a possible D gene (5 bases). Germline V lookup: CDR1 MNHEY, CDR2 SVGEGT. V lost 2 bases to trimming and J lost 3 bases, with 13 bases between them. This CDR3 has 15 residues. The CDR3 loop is CASSYKARRDYGYTF. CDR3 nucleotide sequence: TGTGCCAGCAGTTACAAGGCCCGCAGGGACTATGGCTACACCTTC.

The CDR3 nucleotides are TGTGCCAGCAGCGTGGACAGGGGGCTAGGGGAGACCATATATTTT. Amino acids: CASSVDRGLGETIYF. The V call is TRBV2, the J call TRBJ1-3; 11 nucleotides align to TRBD1. The ends lost 6 bases at V and 10 bases at J; junction bases unmatched: 11. The CDR3 loop spans 15 amino acids. Germline V CDR1 and CDR2: SNHLY, FYNNEI.

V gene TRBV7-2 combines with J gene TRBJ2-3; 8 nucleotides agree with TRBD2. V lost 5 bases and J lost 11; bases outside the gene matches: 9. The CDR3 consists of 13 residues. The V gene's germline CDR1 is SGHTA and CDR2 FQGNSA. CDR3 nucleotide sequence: TGTGCCAGCAGCGCGACTAGCGTTACTGAGCAGTATTTT. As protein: CASSATSVTEQYF.

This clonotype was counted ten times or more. CDR3 sequence: CASSTTGQGNGYTF. The CDR3, as DNA: TGTGCCAGCTCAACAACGGGACAGGGGAATGGCTACACCTTC. The V and J genes are TRBV18 and TRBJ1-2; TRBD1 aligns across 10 bases. CDR1 KGHSH and CDR2 LQKENI come from the germline V gene. V gave up 5 bases and J gave up 6 bases; unmatched junction bases: 6. The CDR3 is 14 amino acids.

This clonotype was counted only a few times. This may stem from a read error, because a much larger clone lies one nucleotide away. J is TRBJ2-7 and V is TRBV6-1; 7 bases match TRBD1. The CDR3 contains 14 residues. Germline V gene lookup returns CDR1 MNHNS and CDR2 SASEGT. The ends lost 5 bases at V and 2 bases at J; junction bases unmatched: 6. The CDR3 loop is CASSPFGTAYEQYF. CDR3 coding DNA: TGTGCCAGCAGTCCTTTCGGGACAGCCTACGAGCAGTACTTC.

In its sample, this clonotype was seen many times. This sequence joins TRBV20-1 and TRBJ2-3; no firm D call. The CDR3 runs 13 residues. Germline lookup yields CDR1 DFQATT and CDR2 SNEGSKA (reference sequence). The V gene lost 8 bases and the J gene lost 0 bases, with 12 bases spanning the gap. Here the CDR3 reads CSIKDLSTDTQYF. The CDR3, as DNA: TGCAGTATAAAAGACCTTAGCACAGATACGCAGTATTTT.

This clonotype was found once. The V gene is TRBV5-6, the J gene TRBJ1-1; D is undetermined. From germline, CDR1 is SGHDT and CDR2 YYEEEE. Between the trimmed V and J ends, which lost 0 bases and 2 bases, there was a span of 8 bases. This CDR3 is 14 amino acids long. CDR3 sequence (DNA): TGTGCCAGCAGCTTGGTGGGATATAACACTGAAGCTTTCTTT. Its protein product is CASSLVGYNTEAFF.

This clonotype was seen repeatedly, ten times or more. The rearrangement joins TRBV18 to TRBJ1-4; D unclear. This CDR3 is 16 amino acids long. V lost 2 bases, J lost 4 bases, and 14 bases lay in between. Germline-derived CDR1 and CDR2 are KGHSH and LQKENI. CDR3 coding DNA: TGTGCCAGCTCACCATTGACCGACACGGTTAATGAAAAACTGTTTTTT. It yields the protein CASSPLTDTVNEKLFF. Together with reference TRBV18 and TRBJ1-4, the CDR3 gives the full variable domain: NAGVMQNPRHLVRRRGQEARLRCSPMKGHSHVYWYRQLPEEGLKFMVYLQKENIIDESGMPKERFSAEFPKEGPSILRIQQVVRGDSAAYFCASSPLTDTVNEKLFFGSGTQLSVL.

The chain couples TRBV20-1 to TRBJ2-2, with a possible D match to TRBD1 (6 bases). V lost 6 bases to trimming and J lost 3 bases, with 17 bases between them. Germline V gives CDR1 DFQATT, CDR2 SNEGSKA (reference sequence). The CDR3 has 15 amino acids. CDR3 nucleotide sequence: TGCAGTGCGTCGGACTCAGGGGCGTACACCGGGGAGCTGTTTTTT. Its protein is CSASDSGAYTGELFF.

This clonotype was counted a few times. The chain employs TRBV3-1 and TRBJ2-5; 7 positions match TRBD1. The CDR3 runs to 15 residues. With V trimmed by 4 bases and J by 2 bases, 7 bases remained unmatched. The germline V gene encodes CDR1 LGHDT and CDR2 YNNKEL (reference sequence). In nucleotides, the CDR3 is TGTGCCAGCAGCCTCCTGGGGACAGCACAAGAGACCCAGTACTTC. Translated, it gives CASSLLGTAQETQYF.

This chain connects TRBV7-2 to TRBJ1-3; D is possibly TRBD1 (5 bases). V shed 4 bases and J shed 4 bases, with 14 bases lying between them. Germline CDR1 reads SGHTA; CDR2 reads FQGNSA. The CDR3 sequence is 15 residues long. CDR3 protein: CASSSGSGQGNTIYF. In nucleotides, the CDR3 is TGTGCCAGCAGCTCAGGGTCTGGGCAGGGAAACACCATATATTTT.

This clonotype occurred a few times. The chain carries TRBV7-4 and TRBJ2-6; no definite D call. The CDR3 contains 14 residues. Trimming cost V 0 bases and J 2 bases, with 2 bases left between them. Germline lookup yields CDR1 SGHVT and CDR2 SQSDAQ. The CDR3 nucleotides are TGTGCCAGCAGCTTAGCGCCTGGGGCCAACGTCCTGACTTTC. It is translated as CASSLAPGANVLTF. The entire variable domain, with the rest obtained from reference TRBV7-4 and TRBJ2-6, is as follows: GAGVSQSPRYKVAKRGRDVALRCDSISGHVTLYWYRQTLGQGSEVLTYSQSDAQRDKSGRPSGRFSAERPERSVSTLKIQRTEQGDSAVYLCASSLAPGANVLTFGAGSRLTVL.

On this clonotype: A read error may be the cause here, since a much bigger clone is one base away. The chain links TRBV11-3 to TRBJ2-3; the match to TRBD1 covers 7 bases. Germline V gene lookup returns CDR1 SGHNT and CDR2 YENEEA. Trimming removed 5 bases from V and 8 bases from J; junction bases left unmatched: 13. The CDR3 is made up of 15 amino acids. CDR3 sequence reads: CASSLRQGPPGTQYF. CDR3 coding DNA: TGTGCCAGCAGCCTTCGACAGGGTCCCCCAGGTACGCAGTATTTT.

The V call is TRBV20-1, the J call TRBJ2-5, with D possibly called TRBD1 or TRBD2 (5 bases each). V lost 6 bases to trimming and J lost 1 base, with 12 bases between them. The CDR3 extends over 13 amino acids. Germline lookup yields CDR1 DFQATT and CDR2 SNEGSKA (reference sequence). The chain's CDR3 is CSAFRGSQETQYF. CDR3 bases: TGCAGTGCCTTCCGGGGCTCCCAAGAGACCCAGTACTTC.

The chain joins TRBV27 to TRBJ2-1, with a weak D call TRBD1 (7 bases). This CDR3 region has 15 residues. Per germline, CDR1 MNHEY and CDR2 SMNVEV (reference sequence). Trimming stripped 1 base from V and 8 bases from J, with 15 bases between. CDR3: CASSLLVGGGDEQFF. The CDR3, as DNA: TGTGCCAGCAGTTTATTAGTAGGGGGCGGGGATGAGCAGTTCTTC.

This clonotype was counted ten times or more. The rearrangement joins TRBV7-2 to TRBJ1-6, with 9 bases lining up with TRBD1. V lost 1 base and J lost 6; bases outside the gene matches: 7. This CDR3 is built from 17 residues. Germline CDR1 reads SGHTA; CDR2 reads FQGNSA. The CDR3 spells CASSLEGQGSVNSPLHF. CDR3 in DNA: TGTGCCAGCAGCTTAGAGGGACAGGGAAGCGTTAATTCACCCCTCCACTTT.

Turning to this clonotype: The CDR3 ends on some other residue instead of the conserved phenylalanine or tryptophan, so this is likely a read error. CDR3 nucleotides: TGTGCCAGTAGTATTGTAGGCGGGAAAGACCACAATGAGCAGTTCTCC. This encodes CASSIVGGKDHNEQFS. The J gene is TRBJ2-1, the V gene TRBV19; perhaps TRBD2 as D (6 bases). Germline loops: CDR1 LNHDA, CDR2 SQIVND (reference sequence). The CDR3 spans 16 residues. Trimming removed 3 bases at V and 5 bases at J, with 17 bases between.

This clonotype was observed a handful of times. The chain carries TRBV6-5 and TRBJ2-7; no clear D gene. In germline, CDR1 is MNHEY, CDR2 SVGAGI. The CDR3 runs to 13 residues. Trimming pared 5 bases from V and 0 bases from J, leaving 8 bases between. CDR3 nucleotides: TGTGCCAGCAGTCACGCCTTCTCCTACGAGCAGTACTTC. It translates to CASSHAFSYEQYF.

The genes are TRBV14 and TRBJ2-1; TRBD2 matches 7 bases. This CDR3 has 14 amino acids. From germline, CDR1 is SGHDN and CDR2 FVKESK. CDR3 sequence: CAREQRGSYNEQFF. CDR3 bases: TGTGCTAGAGAACAGCGGGGTTCCTACAATGAGCAGTTCTTC.

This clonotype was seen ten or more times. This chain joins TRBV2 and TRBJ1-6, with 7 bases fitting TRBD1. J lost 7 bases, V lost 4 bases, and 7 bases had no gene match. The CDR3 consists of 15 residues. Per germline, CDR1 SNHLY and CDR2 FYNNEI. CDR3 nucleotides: TGTGCCAGCAGTGGTTCAGGGGGTTTCAATTCACCCCTCCACTTT. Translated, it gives CASSGSGGFNSPLHF.

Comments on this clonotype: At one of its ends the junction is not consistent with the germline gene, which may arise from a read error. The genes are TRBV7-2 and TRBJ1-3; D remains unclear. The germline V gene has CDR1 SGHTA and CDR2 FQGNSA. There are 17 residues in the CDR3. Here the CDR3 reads CASSSDSFNKFGNPIYF. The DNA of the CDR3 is TGTGCCAGCAGCTCAGACTCATTTAACAAATTTGGAAACCCCATATATTTT.